There are a few counts of the clone carrying this TCR beta chain. The data derive from a study of blood T cell repertoires in COVID-19. Germline V gene data show CDR1 as KGHSH and CDR2 as LQKENI. The junction had 11 bases not matched to a gene; V was cut back by 3 bases and J by 7 bases. The CDR3 consists of 16 residues. Produced via immunoSEQ multiplex PCR; TCRdb's table is partial and in-frame only. Found here are about 290,000 clones, roughly 91% of them singletons; the top ten hold approximately 4.2%. Sequencing was carried out using peripheral blood. The clonotype originates from a man in his forties or fifties with acute or convalescent COVID-19. The gene calls are TRBV18 and TRBJ2-1; 8 bases are shared with TRBD2. CDR3 loop: CASSPLPTGTRNEQFF. The CDR3 coding sequence is TGTGCCAGCTCACCGTTGCCGACCGGGACTAGAAATGAGCAGTTCTTC.